This TCR beta chain is from a study of blood T cell repertoires in COVID-19. The data were produced by immunoSEQ multiplex PCR, yet TCRdb's version contains in-frame clones alone and is incomplete. Of under 350,000 clones in the sample, around 90% were seen once. Germline lookup yields CDR1 LGHDT and CDR2 YNNKEL (reference sequence). With V trimmed by 2 bases and J by 7 bases, 5 bases remained unmatched. The CDR3 totals 14 residues. This chain uses TRBV3-1 (or the pseudogene TRBV3-2) with TRBJ2-7; 10 bases fit TRBD2. Sequencing was carried out using PBMCs or T cells enriched from blood (not recorded which). The origin of this receptor is a man between 60 and 75 years old who had recovered from COVID-19. In DNA, the CDR3 is TGTGCCAGCAGCCAACTAGCGGGAGCCGATGAGCAGTACTTC. It encodes CASSQLAGADEQYF.